These 26 T cell receptor beta chains originate from one sample sequenced in a study of identical twins. TCRdb reprocessed the 5' RACE reads via MiXCR and lists one record per CDR3 protein. The profile shows just over 500,000 distinct CDR3 sequences, about 20% of them singletons. The same sample was also used in a study of T cells expressing NK-cell markers.

Sequenced sample: CD4+ T cells sorted from blood. These receptors all come from a woman aged 18-29 years in good health.

The chain has TRBV5-1 and TRBJ1-3; D is possibly TRBD1 (6 bases). Germline CDR1 reads SGHRS; CDR2 reads YFSETQ. V was clipped by 4 bases and J by 4 bases, with 15 bases between them. This CDR3 is 15 amino acids long. In DNA form, the CDR3 reads TGCGCCAGCAGCCTCAGGACAGCCGAGGGAAACACCATATATTTT. Residues: CASSLRTAEGNTIYF.

The chain recombines TRBV6-2 or TRBV6-3 with TRBJ2-5; D is undetermined. Looked up from germline, CDR1 is MNHEY and CDR2 is SVGEGT. Trimming cost V 11 bases and J 7 bases, with 17 bases left between them. The CDR3 length is 12 residues. CDR3 amino acids: CAGAALRGTQYF. CDR3 coding DNA: TGTGCCGGCGCCGCTCTACGAGGGACCCAGTACTTC.

The CDR3, as DNA: TGTGCCAGCAGCGTGACTAGGACGTACGAGCAGTACTTC. Translated, it gives CASSVTRTYEQYF. This chain links TRBV7-2 with TRBJ2-7; the D gene is possibly TRBD2 (6 bases). This CDR3 is built from 13 residues. The germline V and J ends were trimmed by 5 bases and 4 bases, with 12 bases remaining between them. Germline CDR1 SGHTA, CDR2 FQGNSA. Complete variable domain (other parts from reference TRBV7-2 and TRBJ2-7): GAGVSQSPSNKVTEKGKDVELRCDPISGHTALYWYRQSLGQGLEFLIYFQGNSAPDKSGLPSDRFSAERTGGSVSTLTIQRTQQEDSAVYLCASSVTRTYEQYFGPGTRLTVT.

This clonotype was counted only a few times. The chain is built from TRBV19 and TRBJ1-1; D gene ambiguous. There are 19 residues in the CDR3. Trimming pared 5 bases from V and 5 bases from J, leaving 30 bases between. Germline lookup yields CDR1 LNHDA and CDR2 SQIVND (reference sequence). The CDR3 loop is CASSPRGVFTGDLETEAFF. DNA of the CDR3: TGTGCCAGTAGTCCTCGGGGTGTTTTCACTGGGGATTTGGAAACTGAAGCTTTCTTT.

The chain uses TRBV5-5 and TRBJ2-7; D gene ambiguous. The germline CDR1 and CDR2 sequences are SGHKS and YYEKEE (reference sequence). CDR3 length: 11 residues. Trimming took off 6 bases at V and 9 bases at J, with 13 bases between the two ends. The CDR3 loop is CASKSSRVQYF. The CDR3, as DNA: TGTGCCAGCAAGTCTAGTCGAGTGCAGTACTTC.

This clonotype showed up just a few times. The V gene is TRBV6-1, the J gene TRBJ1-1, with D perhaps TRBD1 (6 bases). The CDR3 extends over 14 amino acids. V lost 6 bases, J lost 4 bases, and 15 bases lay in between. Per germline, CDR1 MNHNS and CDR2 SASEGT. Written as DNA, the CDR3 is TGTGCCAGCAGCCGTAACAGGGATTCCACTGAAGCTTTCTTT. It is translated as CASSRNRDSTEAFF.

The J gene is TRBJ2-5, the V gene TRBV7-9, with TRBD1 matching over 8 bases. In germline, CDR1 is SEHNR, CDR2 FQNEAQ (reference sequence). Germline trimming cut 4 bases from V and 5 bases from J; bases unmatched to any gene: 9. The CDR3 is made up of 15 amino acids. The CDR3 DNA sequence: TGTGCCAGCAGCTCGACCGGGACAGGTGGGGAGACCCAGTACTTC. Translating gives CASSSTGTGGETQYF.

This clonotype was detected a few times. The rearrangement uses TRBV25-1 and TRBJ2-3; 11 bases line up with TRBD2. CDR3 length: 16 amino acids. CDR1 and CDR2 from the germline V gene are MGHDK and SYGVNS. The V and J ends lost 3 bases and 4 bases, in that order; junction bases with no gene match: 6. CDR3 residues: CASSEASGGPADTQYF. The CDR3 nucleotides are TGTGCCAGCAGTGAGGCTAGCGGGGGGCCTGCAGATACGCAGTATTTT.

This clonotype was seen repeatedly, ten times or more. The V and J genes are TRBV9 and TRBJ1-6, with 9 bases that match TRBD1. The CDR3 extends over 15 amino acids. CDR1 is SGDLS, CDR2 YYNGEE, per germline. V shed 4 bases and J 10 bases; nucleotides not matched to a gene: 9. The CDR3 DNA reads as TGTGCCAGCAGCCACAGGGACAGGGTGGGATCACCCCTCCACTTT. Amino acids: CASSHRDRVGSPLHF.

The rearrangement links TRBV21-1 to TRBJ2-6; the table calls TRBD1, which could not be checked here. TRBV21-1 is a listed pseudogene. CDR3 size: 16 residues. As DNA, the CDR3 is TGTGCCATCTGGGGGATCGGCGGCTCTGGGGCCAACGTCCTGACTTTC. Translation: CAIWGIGGSGANVLTF.

This clonotype was counted a few times. The J gene is TRBJ2-1, the V gene TRBV11-3, with 13 bases aligning to TRBD2. V lost 6 bases and J lost 7; bases outside the gene matches: 6. The CDR3 has 15 amino acids. The germline gives CDR1 SGHNT, CDR2 YENEEA. Here the CDR3 DNA reads TGTGCCAGCAGTAGGACTAGCGGGAGCATTAATGAGCAGTTCTTC. Translating gives CASSRTSGSINEQFF.

This clonotype was counted a few times. The rearrangement joins TRBV7-9 to TRBJ2-5; D is ambiguous. Germline CDR1 and CDR2: SEHNR and FQNEAQ (reference sequence). The V end was cut by 5 bases, the J end by 5 bases, with 12 bases between. The CDR3 has 13 amino acids. CDR3 protein: CASSRVVAETQYF. As DNA, the CDR3 is TGTGCCAGCAGCAGGGTGGTTGCGGAGACCCAGTACTTC.

A few counts support this clonotype. The rearrangement uses TRBV9 and TRBJ1-1; D call uncertain. Germline loops: CDR1 SGDLS, CDR2 YYNGEE. This CDR3 is built from 14 residues. Trimming removed 3 bases at V and 4 bases at J, with 13 bases between. The CDR3 DNA sequence: TGTGCCAGCAGCGACACCGACATTCGCACTGAAGCTTTCTTT. Residues: CASSDTDIRTEAFF.

This chain joins TRBV11-2 and TRBJ1-4, with TRBD1 identical over 7 bases. There are 15 residues in the CDR3. V lost 5 bases, J lost 3 bases, and 6 bases stayed unmatched. Germline CDR1 is SGHAT and CDR2 is FQNNGV. Here the CDR3 reads CASSLMTGSNEKLFF. The CDR3, as DNA: TGTGCCAGCAGCCTAATGACAGGGTCTAATGAAAAACTGTTTTTT.

The CDR3 DNA reads TGTGCCAGCGGCCGAATGGCCGGGGAGCTGTTTTTT. Translated: CASGRMAGELFF. V is TRBV6-5 and J is TRBJ2-2, with no clear D. CDR1 is MNHEY and CDR2 is SVGAGI in the germline V gene. CDR3 length: 12 amino acids. V gave up 8 bases and J gave up 6 bases, with 10 bases separating them.

For this clonotype: The junction departs from germline at one end; a sequencing error may be responsible. The chain couples TRBV20-1 to TRBJ2-3; D possibly matches TRBD1 or TRBD2 (5 bases each). The CDR3 runs to 16 residues. Germline V gene data show CDR1 as DFQATT and CDR2 as SNEGSKA (reference sequence). The CDR3 loop is CSATQFFGTLEDMQYF. The CDR3 nucleotides read TGCAGTGCTACCCAATTCTTCGGGACCCTCGAGGATATGCAGTATTTT.

This clonotype was counted ten times or more. The CDR3 coding sequence is TGCAGCGTGCGCCGGGACGGCCGTGAAGCTTTCTTT. Amino acids: CSVRRDGREAFF. J is TRBJ1-1 and V is TRBV29-1; tentatively, D is TRBD1 (5 bases). This CDR3 has 12 amino acids. In germline, CDR1 is SQVTM, CDR2 ANQGSEA. The ends were cut back, 6 bases at V and 7 bases at J, with 15 bases in the middle. The whole variable domain, filled in from reference TRBV29-1 and TRBJ1-1, reads SAVISQKPSRDICQRGTSLTIQCQVDSQVTMMFWYRQQPGQSLTLIATANQGSEATYESGFVIDKFPISRPNLTFSTLTVSNMSPEDSSIYLCSVRRDGREAFFGQGTRLTVV.

The V gene is TRBV6-5, the J gene TRBJ2-3, with D possibly being TRBD1 (7 bases). In germline, CDR1 is MNHEY, CDR2 SVGAGI. The CDR3 runs 15 residues. The germline V and J ends were trimmed by 5 bases and 5 bases, with 17 bases remaining between them. The CDR3 coding sequence is TGTGCCAGCAGTATATCGCAGGGGGGCCTAGATACGCAGTATTTT. Amino acid sequence: CASSISQGGLDTQYF.

The V and J genes are TRBV7-2 and TRBJ2-1, with TRBD2 matching 8 bases. This CDR3 spans 16 amino acids. V gave up 1 base and J gave up 4 bases; unmatched junction bases: 6. Germline CDR1 is SGHTA and CDR2 is FQGNSA. The DNA for the CDR3 is TGTGCCAGCAGCTTAGATGCGGGAGGCGGGTACAATGAGCAGTTCTTC. Translating it yields CASSLDAGGGYNEQFF. The complete variable domain, with remaining parts taken from reference TRBV7-2 and TRBJ2-1, reads GAGVSQSPSNKVTEKGKDVELRCDPISGHTALYWYRQSLGQGLEFLIYFQGNSAPDKSGLPSDRFSAERTGGSVSTLTIQRTQQEDSAVYLCASSLDAGGGYNEQFFGPGTRLTVL.

The V gene is TRBV7-2, the J gene TRBJ2-1, with a tentative D call TRBD2 (5 bases). The CDR3 consists of 15 residues. Looked up from germline, CDR1 is SGHTA and CDR2 is FQGNSA. V was trimmed by 4 bases and J by 3 bases, leaving 13 bases between them. CDR3 sequence (DNA): TGTGCCAGCAGCTCTAGAGGGCAGTTCTACAATGAGCAGTTCTTC. Translated, it gives CASSSRGQFYNEQFF.

This rearrangement joins TRBV30 to TRBJ2-3; 7 bases are shared with TRBD2. V was pared by 5 bases and J by 4 bases, with 6 bases of the junction left unmatched. CDR3 length: 13 residues. Germline lookup yields CDR1 GTSNPN and CDR2 SVGIG (reference sequence). CDR3 protein: CAWGRVGPDTQYF. In DNA, the CDR3 is TGTGCCTGGGGGAGGGTGGGACCAGATACGCAGTATTTT.

This clonotype was detected only a few times. The chain recombines TRBV10-3 with TRBJ2-7; D remains ambiguous. CDR3 length: 13 amino acids. V lost 3 bases to trimming and J lost 0 bases, with 6 bases between them. Germline assignment: CDR1 ENHRY and CDR2 SYGVKD. The chain's CDR3 is CAISDGSSYEQYF. The CDR3, as DNA: TGTGCCATCAGTGACGGTAGCTCCTACGAGCAGTACTTC.

For this clonotype: One end of the junction does not line up with germline, which may come from a read error. The rearrangement links TRBV20-1 to TRBJ2-5; 8 positions agree with TRBD2. The CDR3 is made up of 14 amino acids. Germline V gene sequence: CDR1 DFQATT, CDR2 SNEGSKA (reference sequence). The CDR3 DNA reads as TGCTGTGCTAGAGTACCGGGGGGGCGTGAGACCCAGTACTTC. Its translation is CCARVPGGRETQYF.

This chain uses TRBV7-9 with TRBJ2-7, with 13 bases matching TRBD2. CDR3 length: 16 amino acids. The V gene end was trimmed by 5 bases and the J gene end by 0 bases; junction bases not matched to a gene: 4. Germline V gene lookup returns CDR1 SEHNR and CDR2 FQNEAQ (reference sequence). The CDR3 nucleotides read TGTGCCAGCAGCCGACTAGCGGGAGGAACCTCCTACGAGCAGTACTTC. This encodes CASSRLAGGTSYEQYF. Supplemented by reference TRBV7-9 and TRBJ2-7, the full variable domain reads DTGVSQNPRHKITKRGQNVTFRCDPISEHNRLYWYRQTLGQGPEFLTYFQNEAQLEKSRLLSDRFSAERPKGSFSTLEIQRTEQGDSAMYLCASSRLAGGTSYEQYFGPGTRLTVT.

This clonotype was counted a few times. The chain joins TRBV10-3 to TRBJ2-1; 8 bases are shared with TRBD1. Trimming cost V 6 bases and J 10 bases; bases outside gene matches: 14. Germline V gene sequence: CDR1 ENHRY, CDR2 SYGVKD. CDR3 size: 15 residues. CDR3 loop: CAIRRADRVVEEQFF. CDR3 nucleotides: TGTGCCATCAGAAGAGCGGACAGGGTAGTAGAGGAGCAGTTCTTC.

This clonotype showed up just a few times. The chain has TRBV7-9 and TRBJ2-7; 8 bases are shared with TRBD1. From germline, CDR1 is SEHNR and CDR2 FQNEAQ (reference sequence). V shed 5 bases, J shed 5 bases, and the junction held 14 bases outside the gene matches. This CDR3 has 16 residues. The CDR3 is CASSPAGRQGLHEQYF. For the CDR3, the DNA is TGTGCCAGCAGCCCCGCCGGGAGACAGGGGTTACACGAGCAGTACTTC.